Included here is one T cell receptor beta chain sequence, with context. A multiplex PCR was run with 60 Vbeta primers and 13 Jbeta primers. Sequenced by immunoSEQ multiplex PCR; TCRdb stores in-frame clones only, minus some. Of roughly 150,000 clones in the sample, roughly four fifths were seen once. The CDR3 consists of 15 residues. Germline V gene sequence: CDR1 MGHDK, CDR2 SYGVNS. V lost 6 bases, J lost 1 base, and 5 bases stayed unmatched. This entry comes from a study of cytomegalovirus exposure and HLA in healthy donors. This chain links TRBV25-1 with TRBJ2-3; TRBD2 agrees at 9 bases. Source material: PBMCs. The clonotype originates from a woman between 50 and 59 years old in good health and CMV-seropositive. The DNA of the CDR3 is TGTGCCAGCAGCCCGGGACTAGCTCGCACAGATACGCAGTATTTT. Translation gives CASSPGLARTDTQYF.